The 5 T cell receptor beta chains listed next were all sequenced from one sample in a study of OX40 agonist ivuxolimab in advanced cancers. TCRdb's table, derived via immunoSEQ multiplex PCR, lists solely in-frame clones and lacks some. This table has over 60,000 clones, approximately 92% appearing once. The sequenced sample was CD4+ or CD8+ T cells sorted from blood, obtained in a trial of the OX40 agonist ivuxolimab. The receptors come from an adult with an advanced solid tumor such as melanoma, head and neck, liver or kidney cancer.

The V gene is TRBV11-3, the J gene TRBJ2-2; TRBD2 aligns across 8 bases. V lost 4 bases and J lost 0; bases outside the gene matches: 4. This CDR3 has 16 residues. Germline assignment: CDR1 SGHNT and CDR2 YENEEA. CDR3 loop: CASSSLTSANTGELFF. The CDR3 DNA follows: TGTGCCAGCAGCTCCCTGACTAGCGCGAACACCGGGGAGCTGTTTTTT.

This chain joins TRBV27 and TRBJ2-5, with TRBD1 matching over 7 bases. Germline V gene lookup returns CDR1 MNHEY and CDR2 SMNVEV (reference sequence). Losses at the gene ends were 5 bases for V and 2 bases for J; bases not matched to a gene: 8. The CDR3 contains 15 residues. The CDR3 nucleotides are TGTGCCAGCAGTCCGAACAGGGGATCACAAGAGACCCAGTACTTC. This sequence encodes CASSPNRGSQETQYF.

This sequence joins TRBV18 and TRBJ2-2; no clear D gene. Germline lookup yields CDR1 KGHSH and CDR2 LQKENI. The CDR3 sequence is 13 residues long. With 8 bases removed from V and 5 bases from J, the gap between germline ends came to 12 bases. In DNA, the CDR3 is TGTGCCAGCACCCCGACCCCTACCGGGGAGCTGTTTTTT. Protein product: CASTPTPTGELFF.

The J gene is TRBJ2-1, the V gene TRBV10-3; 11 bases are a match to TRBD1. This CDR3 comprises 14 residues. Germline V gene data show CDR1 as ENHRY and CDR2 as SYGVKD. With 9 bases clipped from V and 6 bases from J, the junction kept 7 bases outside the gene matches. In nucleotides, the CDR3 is TGTGCCATAGGATCCGGGACAGGGGGCAATGAGCAGTTCTTC. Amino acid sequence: CAIGSGTGGNEQFF.

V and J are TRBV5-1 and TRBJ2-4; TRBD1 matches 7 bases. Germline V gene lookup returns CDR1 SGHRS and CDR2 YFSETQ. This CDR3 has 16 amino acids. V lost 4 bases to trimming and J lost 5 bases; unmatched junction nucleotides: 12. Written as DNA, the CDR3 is TGCGCCAGCAGCGCTCAATACAGGGGCCGGGAAAACATTCAGTACTTC. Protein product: CASSAQYRGRENIQYF.